Below, 13 T cell receptor beta chains from the same sample are listed, as sequenced in a study of T cell responses to AZD1222 COVID-19 vaccine. Clones were read by immunoSEQ multiplex PCR, and TCRdb kept only the in-frame ones, dropping some. The sample has 120,000 or so clones; 89% are singletons. Sample: peripheral blood, taken on day 0 of AZD1222 vaccination. The receptors were gathered from an adult in good health.

The CDR3 region is CASSLVRDSQNTGELFF. The CDR3 DNA reads TGTGCCAGCAGCTTGGTTAGGGACAGCCAGAACACCGGGGAGCTGTTTTTT. The gene calls are TRBV5-8 and TRBJ2-2; 7 bases match TRBD1. This CDR3 has 17 amino acids. The junction had 6 bases not matched to a gene; V was cut back by 0 bases and J by 1 base. Germline lookup yields CDR1 SGHTS and CDR2 YDEGEE.

This chain joins TRBV4-1 and TRBJ1-5, with D unresolved. The germline V gene has CDR1 MGHRA and CDR2 YSYEKL. CDR3 size: 16 residues. V was clipped by 1 base and J by 1 base, with 11 bases between them. CDR3 in DNA: TGCGCCAGCAGCCAAGTCTGGGGAATAAGCAATCAGCCCCAGCATTTT. Its protein is CASSQVWGISNQPQHF.

The chain combines TRBV27 with TRBJ2-7, with no clear D. The germline V and J ends were trimmed by 2 bases and 0 bases, with 11 bases remaining between them. CDR3 length equals 15 residues. Germline V gene data show CDR1 as MNHEY and CDR2 as SMNVEV (reference sequence). CDR3 coding DNA: TGTGCCAGCAGTTTAAGGGCGGTGTCCTCCTACGAGCAGTACTTC. Translation: CASSLRAVSSYEQYF.

CDR3 amino acids: CSATRTGNYGYTF. For the CDR3, the DNA is TGCAGCGCTACAAGGACAGGGAACTATGGCTACACCTTC. The chain links TRBV29-1 to TRBJ1-2; 8 bases fit TRBD1. Germline V gene sequence: CDR1 SQVTM, CDR2 ANQGSEA. The CDR3 length is 13 residues. The J segment lost 2 bases and the V segment lost 7 bases, leaving 6 bases of the junction unmatched.

CDR3 region: CASSKKRETRVRATEAFF. For the CDR3, the DNA is TGTGCCAGCAGCAAAAAACGGGAGACCCGAGTTCGAGCCACTGAAGCTTTCTTT. V gene TRBV21-1 combines with J gene TRBJ1-1. TRBV21-1 is a listed pseudogene. The length of the CDR3 is 18 residues.

J is TRBJ2-1 and V is TRBV11-2, with 12 bases aligning to TRBD1. Germline V gene data show CDR1 as SGHAT and CDR2 as FQNNGV. Trimming at V came to 8 bases and at J to 7 bases, leaving 3 bases not matched to a gene. The CDR3 runs to 13 residues. CDR3 protein: CASRDRGLNEQFF. In nucleotides, the CDR3 is TGTGCCAGCCGGGACAGGGGGCTGAATGAGCAGTTCTTC.

In this sample, this clone turned up once. This chain joins TRBV2 and TRBJ1-1, with a possible D match to TRBD1 (5 bases). The CDR3 covers 13 residues. V was clipped by 10 bases and J by 0 bases, with 12 bases between them. CDR1 and CDR2 (germline): SNHLY, FYNNEI. CDR3 nucleotides: TGTGCCATTGGGGGTAACATGAACACTGAAGCTTTCTTT. This gives the protein CAIGGNMNTEAFF.

The V and J genes are TRBV4-1 and TRBJ2-3; a weak D match, TRBD2 (6 bases). In germline, CDR1 is MGHRA, CDR2 YSYEKL. The CDR3 consists of 16 residues. V lost 0 bases, J lost 5 bases, and 15 bases lay in between. CDR3 sequence: CASSQESRGLVDTQYF. The CDR3 nucleotides read TGCGCCAGCAGCCAAGAATCGCGGGGATTAGTAGATACGCAGTATTTT.

The CDR3: CATSDPWTGPTQYF. The CDR3 bases are TGTGCCACCAGTGACCCATGGACAGGACCTACGCAGTATTTT. V gene TRBV24-1 combines with J gene TRBJ2-3, with 7 positions matching TRBD1. There are 14 residues in the CDR3. J gave up 8 bases and V 4 bases, and 8 bases lay outside the gene matches. The germline gives CDR1 KGHDR, CDR2 SFDVKD.

The V gene is TRBV13, the J gene TRBJ2-5; TRBD2 might be the D (7 bases). Trimming left V 6 bases short and J 5 bases short, with 16 bases between. This CDR3 is built from 14 residues. Germline values: CDR1 PRHDT, CDR2 FYEKMQ (reference sequence). CDR3 in amino acids: CASRSGTGGETQYF. In nucleotides, the CDR3 is TGTGCCAGCAGGTCCGGGACGGGGGGCGAGACCCAGTACTTC.

The J gene is TRBJ1-1, the V gene TRBV6-5, with 7 bases that match TRBD1. Germline V CDR1 and CDR2: MNHEY, SVGAGI. V lost 0 bases and J lost 4; bases outside the gene matches: 8. The CDR3 has 16 amino acids. The chain's CDR3 is CASSYSTGRFGTEAFF. As DNA, the CDR3 is TGTGCCAGCAGTTACTCGACAGGGAGGTTTGGCACTGAAGCTTTCTTT.

This chain joins TRBV7-3 and TRBJ2-1; no reliable D call. The CDR3 extends over 13 amino acids. V lost 2 bases, J lost 4 bases, and 6 bases lay in between. Germline loops: CDR1 SGHTA, CDR2 FQGTGA. The CDR3 DNA follows: TGTGCCAGCAGCTTAGAAAGTTACAATGAGCAGTTCTTC. The encoded protein is CASSLESYNEQFF.

This clone was counted a single time. The chain combines TRBV7-9 with TRBJ2-7; 9 bases line up with TRBD2. The junction had 5 bases not matched to a gene; V was cut back by 5 bases and J by 3 bases. This CDR3 region has 14 residues. Germline CDR1 SEHNR, CDR2 FQNEAQ (reference sequence). CDR3 protein: CASSRASGNYEQYF. Here the CDR3 DNA reads TGTGCCAGCAGCAGAGCTAGCGGGAACTACGAGCAGTACTTC.